The 27 T cell receptor beta chains below come from one sample, sequenced in a study of identical twins. TCRdb passed the 5' RACE reads through MiXCR, listing each CDR3 protein once. The sample consists of 420,000 or so distinct CDR3 sequences, around 18% of them appearing once. The specimen was naive T cells sorted from blood. These receptors originate from a man in his forties or fifties in good health.

This chain joins TRBV6-1 and TRBJ2-3; TRBD1 matches 8 bases. This CDR3 has 15 amino acids. V was clipped by 3 bases and J by 3 bases; unmatched bases: 5. Germline CDR1 reads MNHNS; CDR2 reads SASEGT. CDR3 amino acids: CASSEDRVRTDTQYF. The CDR3 bases are TGTGCCAGCAGTGAGGACAGGGTGAGAACAGATACGCAGTATTTT.

This clonotype has at least ten counts. This chain connects TRBV18 to TRBJ2-5; TRBD2 agrees at 10 bases. The CDR3 runs 15 residues. The germline V gene encodes CDR1 KGHSH and CDR2 LQKENI. The J segment lost 6 bases and the V segment lost 1 base, leaving 5 bases of the junction unmatched. The CDR3 loop reads CASSPQSGGAKTQYF. The CDR3 coding sequence is TGTGCCAGCTCACCACAGAGCGGGGGGGCGAAGACCCAGTACTTC.

This clonotype was detected a few times. This chain joins TRBV6-5 and TRBJ1-4; possibly TRBD1 for D (5 bases). The CDR3 has 14 amino acids. CDR1 and CDR2 (germline): MNHEY, SVGAGI. Trimming pared 0 bases from V and 8 bases from J, leaving 10 bases between. CDR3 bases: TGTGCCAGCAGTTACTCGTTGGCAGGGGAAAAACTGTTTTTT. It yields the protein CASSYSLAGEKLFF.

The V and J genes are TRBV25-1 and TRBJ2-1, with 9 bases matching TRBD2. Germline V gene data show CDR1 as MGHDK and CDR2 as SYGVNS. This CDR3 comprises 17 residues. With V trimmed by 2 bases and J by 8 bases, 13 bases remained unmatched. CDR3 in DNA: TGTGCCAGCAGTGAAACAAGGCGGCTAGCGGGGTTAGATGAGCAGTTCTTC. As protein: CASSETRRLAGLDEQFF. The variable domain in full, completed from reference TRBV25-1 and TRBJ2-1, reads EADIYQTPRYLVIGTGKKITLECSQTMGHDKMYWYQQDPGMELHLIHYSYGVNSTEKGDLSSESTVSRIRTEHFPLTLESARPSHTSQYLCASSETRRLAGLDEQFFGPGTRLTVL.

This clonotype was seen once. The chain combines TRBV18 with TRBJ1-2; 10 bases are a match to TRBD1. This CDR3 comprises 14 residues. Germline V gives CDR1 KGHSH, CDR2 LQKENI. Trimming took 4 bases from V and 9 from J; bases not matched to a gene: 8. The CDR3 sequence: CASSRLGTGESYTF. For the CDR3, the DNA is TGTGCCAGCTCACGTCTCGGGACAGGGGAGAGCTACACCTTC.

This clonotype came up many times. The rearrangement links TRBV15 to TRBJ2-2; 10 bases are shared with TRBD2. The ends lost 3 bases at V and 4 bases at J; junction bases unmatched: 8. Germline values: CDR1 LNHNV, CDR2 YYDKDF (reference sequence). The CDR3 consists of 17 residues. This CDR3 is CATSSYLSGRITGELFF. For the CDR3, the DNA is TGTGCCACCAGCAGCTACCTTAGCGGGAGGATCACCGGGGAGCTGTTTTTT.

This clonotype was counted a few times. This rearrangement joins TRBV27 to TRBJ2-1, with 8 bases fitting TRBD1. This CDR3 contains 16 residues. V lost 4 bases to trimming and J lost 3 bases; unmatched junction nucleotides: 8. CDR1 and CDR2 from the germline V gene are MNHEY and SMNVEV (reference sequence). The CDR3 coding sequence is TGTGCCAGCAGTTCTATCGGACAGGGCTACTACAATGAGCAGTTCTTC. Translating gives CASSSIGQGYYNEQFF.

This clonotype was observed many times. The V call is TRBV27, the J call TRBJ1-6; D call uncertain. Germline loops: CDR1 MNHEY, CDR2 SMNVEV (reference sequence). CDR3 size: 13 residues. Trimming pared 8 bases from V and 0 bases from J, leaving 5 bases between. This CDR3 is CASRSSYNSPLHF. The CDR3 bases are TGTGCCAGCCGGAGCTCCTATAATTCACCCCTCCACTTT.

The chain combines TRBV5-1 with TRBJ2-7, with 9 bases matching TRBD1. The germline gives CDR1 SGHRS, CDR2 YFSETQ. The trim removed 4 bases at V and 3 bases at J, leaving 11 bases unmatched. This CDR3 is built from 16 residues. This CDR3 is CASSREQGARFYEQYF. The CDR3 coding sequence is TGCGCCAGCAGCCGCGAACAGGGGGCGCGTTTCTACGAGCAGTACTTC.

This clonotype turned up a few times. The V and J genes are TRBV7-2 and TRBJ2-7; D perhaps matches TRBD1 (5 bases). The CDR3 loop spans 14 amino acids. Germline CDR1 reads SGHTA; CDR2 reads FQGNSA. V shed 5 bases and J shed 0 bases, with 11 bases lying between them. The CDR3 nucleotides read TGTGCCAGCAGCAAAGACAGAAACTCCTACGAGCAGTACTTC. This gives the protein CASSKDRNSYEQYF. Supplemented by reference TRBV7-2 and TRBJ2-7, the full variable domain reads GAGVSQSPSNKVTEKGKDVELRCDPISGHTALYWYRQSLGQGLEFLIYFQGNSAPDKSGLPSDRFSAERTGGSVSTLTIQRTQQEDSAVYLCASSKDRNSYEQYFGPGTRLTVT.

CDR3 coding DNA: TGTGCCAGCAGCTTGGGCGGGACCAGTGCCTACGAGCAGTACTTC. Protein product: CASSLGGTSAYEQYF. The J gene is TRBJ2-7, the V gene TRBV5-4; possibly TRBD2 for D (6 bases). The CDR3 is 15 residues long. Germline V gene data show CDR1 as SGHNT and CDR2 as YYREEE (reference sequence). The germline V and J ends were trimmed by 0 bases and 2 bases, with 12 bases remaining between them.

The chain joins TRBV4-3 to TRBJ1-5; D not certain. Germline V gene data show CDR1 as LGHNA and CDR2 as YSLEER. This CDR3 comprises 15 residues. Trimming removed 0 bases from V and 2 bases from J, with 8 bases in between. The CDR3: CASSQELKGNQPQHF. CDR3 DNA: TGCGCCAGCAGCCAAGAATTGAAAGGCAATCAGCCCCAGCATTTT.

This sequence joins TRBV5-1 and TRBJ1-1, with D possibly TRBD1 on 6 matching bases. Trimming pared 2 bases from V and 6 bases from J, leaving 14 bases between. Germline CDR1 reads SGHRS; CDR2 reads YFSETQ. This CDR3 comprises 14 residues. The CDR3, as DNA: TGCGCCAGCAGCTTAGACCAGGGGAATGCTGAAGCTTTCTTT. This gives the protein CASSLDQGNAEAFF.

This chain links TRBV20-1 with TRBJ2-5, with 9 bases identical to TRBD1. The CDR3 is 15 amino acids. CDR1 is DFQATT and CDR2 is SNEGSKA in the germline V gene (reference sequence). V lost 4 bases and J lost 0; bases outside the gene matches: 6. In DNA form, the CDR3 reads TGCAGTGCTAAAACAGGGGGCTCGTACCAAGAGACCCAGTACTTC. Translation: CSAKTGGSYQETQYF.

This clonotype was observed a handful of times. The chain carries TRBV9 and TRBJ2-1; TRBD1 aligns across 9 bases. CDR1 and CDR2 (germline): SGDLS, YYNGEE. This CDR3 is 15 amino acids long. V shed 2 bases and J 7 bases; nucleotides not matched to a gene: 7. The CDR3 bases are TGTGCCAGCAGCGTCACCGGGACAGGGAGAAATGAGCAGTTCTTC. It codes for CASSVTGTGRNEQFF.

This clonotype has more than one count but fewer than ten. The genes are TRBV7-2 and TRBJ2-7, with 10 positions matching TRBD2. The CDR3 runs to 17 residues. The V gene's germline CDR1 is SGHTA and CDR2 FQGNSA. V was pared by 2 bases and J by 1 base, with 8 bases of the junction left unmatched. CDR3 region: CASSLSIAGGSSYEQYF. CDR3 bases: TGTGCCAGCAGCTTATCAATAGCGGGAGGATCTTCCTACGAGCAGTACTTC.

This clonotype was counted many times. The chain combines TRBV20-1 with TRBJ2-7; D may correspond to TRBD1 or TRBD2 (6 bases each). Trimming stripped 1 base from V and 4 bases from J, with 17 bases between. The germline CDR1 and CDR2 sequences are DFQATT and SNEGSKA (reference sequence). The CDR3 covers 15 residues. The CDR3 is CSARGGATIPYEQYF. As DNA, the CDR3 is TGCAGTGCTAGAGGGGGGGCCACCATACCTTACGAGCAGTACTTC.

The rearrangement links TRBV7-4 to TRBJ2-7; D is possibly TRBD1 (6 bases). The CDR3 is 16 amino acids. Germline V gene lookup returns CDR1 SGHVT and CDR2 SQSDAQ. The V and J ends lost 4 bases and 5 bases respectively, with 21 bases between them. The chain's CDR3 is CASSSKTAGTFHEQYF. The CDR3 DNA sequence: TGTGCCAGCAGCTCTAAAACAGCCGGGACATTTCACGAGCAGTACTTC.

This clonotype was recorded a few times. The chain's CDR3 is CASRDYPKGEAFF. The CDR3, as DNA: TGTGCCAGCAGGGATTACCCGAAGGGTGAAGCTTTCTTT. The V gene is TRBV2, the J gene TRBJ1-1; D gene uncertain. The V and J ends lost 6 bases and 7 bases respectively, with 15 bases between them. This CDR3 contains 13 residues. Germline lookup yields CDR1 SNHLY and CDR2 FYNNEI.

For the CDR3, the DNA is TGCAGTGCTAGAGATGGGGACTTGGGAACCTACGAGCAGTACTTC. It is translated as CSARDGDLGTYEQYF. V and J are TRBV20-1 and TRBJ2-7; maybe TRBD2 (6 bases). CDR3 size: 15 residues. Germline CDR1 is DFQATT and CDR2 is SNEGSKA (reference sequence). Trimming removed 0 bases from V and 2 bases from J, with 14 bases in between.

This clonotype was detected many times. The chain recombines TRBV20-1 with TRBJ2-3; tentative D call: TRBD1 (6 bases). Germline lookup yields CDR1 DFQATT and CDR2 SNEGSKA (reference sequence). The V gene lost 6 bases and the J gene lost 0 bases, with 13 bases spanning the gap. CDR3 length: 14 residues. CDR3 protein: CSAHRDTSTDTQYF. As DNA, the CDR3 is TGCAGTGCCCACCGGGACACTAGCACAGATACGCAGTATTTT.

This clonotype was seen more than once but under ten times. The chain employs TRBV27 and TRBJ2-3; a possible D gene is TRBD1 (5 bases). The CDR3 loop spans 15 amino acids. Deletions cut 1 base from V and 3 bases from J, with 11 bases between. Germline V gene lookup returns CDR1 MNHEY and CDR2 SMNVEV (reference sequence). The DNA for the CDR3 is TGTGCCAGCAGTTTATGGGGCAGTTTGACAGATACGCAGTATTTT. As protein: CASSLWGSLTDTQYF.

V and J are TRBV3-1 and TRBJ2-3; 7 nucleotides agree with TRBD2. CDR1 LGHDT and CDR2 YNNKEL come from the germline V gene (reference sequence). The CDR3 runs to 19 residues. The junction had 17 bases not matched to a gene; V was cut back by 5 bases and J by 0 bases. The CDR3 nucleotides read TGTGCCAGCAGCGCCGTCATCTCGGCTAGCGGTTCCAGCACAGATACGCAGTATTTT. Translating gives CASSAVISASGSSTDTQYF.

This clonotype was recorded at least ten times. V usage is TRBV20-1 and J usage is TRBJ2-3; the match to TRBD2 covers 8 bases. This CDR3 is 14 amino acids long. J gave up 0 bases and V 5 bases, and 4 bases lay outside the gene matches. Germline V gene data show CDR1 as DFQATT and CDR2 as SNEGSKA (reference sequence). This chain's CDR3 is CSAPSGLSTDTQYF. In nucleotides, the CDR3 is TGCAGTGCTCCTAGCGGGTTAAGCACAGATACGCAGTATTTT.

This clonotype came up many times. This chain joins TRBV10-3 and TRBJ2-1, with TRBD1 as a possible D gene (5 bases). V gave up 6 bases and J gave up 7 bases, with 19 bases separating them. This CDR3 is built from 15 residues. Germline V gives CDR1 ENHRY, CDR2 SYGVKD. The CDR3 bases are TGTGCCATCAGCGGAGCACAGGACGGGCGTAATGAGCAGTTCTTC. The encoded protein is CAISGAQDGRNEQFF.

This clonotype has more than one count but fewer than ten. This chain joins TRBV27 and TRBJ2-7; D ambiguous. The CDR3 is 17 residues long. Per the germline V gene, CDR1 is MNHEY and CDR2 is SMNVEV (reference sequence). Trimming shortened V by 2 bases and J by 0 bases, and 17 bases separated the two germline ends. Here the CDR3 reads CASSLTAPLFSSYEQYF. The CDR3 DNA reads TGTGCCAGCAGTTTAACCGCCCCCTTGTTCAGCTCCTACGAGCAGTACTTC.

The genes are TRBV5-1 and TRBJ1-2; maybe TRBD1 (6 bases). Per the germline V gene, CDR1 is SGHRS and CDR2 is YFSETQ. V lost 2 bases and J 3 bases, leaving 11 bases between the germline ends. The CDR3 runs to 14 residues. The chain's CDR3 is CASSFGGADYGYTF. CDR3 coding DNA: TGCGCCAGCAGCTTCGGGGGCGCAGACTATGGCTACACCTTC.